This T cell receptor (beta chain) was identified in a study of blood T cell repertoires in COVID-19. Study-wide context: COVID-19 samples collected from the United States, Italy and Spain covered acute and convalescent phases. T cells, B-cell-depleted T cells, or PBMCs supplied cDNA or gDNA.

J lost 5 bases, V lost 1 base, and 16 bases had no gene match. Germline V gene data show CDR1 as MGHRA and CDR2 as YSYEKL. CDR3 length: 18 amino acids. TCRdb keeps only in-frame clones here, not all; method: immunoSEQ multiplex PCR. The profile shows about 300,000 clones, around 87% of them singletons. The sequence was obtained from a man between 65 and 85 years old with acute or convalescent COVID-19. The chain is built from TRBV4-1 and TRBJ2-7, with TRBD1 matching over 8 bases. The specimen sequenced was peripheral blood. CDR3 DNA: TGCGCCAGCAGCCAAGGGCCCCAGGGGGCAACGTCGGGGAACGAGCAGTACTTC. Its translation is CASSQGPQGATSGNEQYF.